This T cell receptor beta chain derives from a study of tissue T cells after allogeneic stem cell transplantation. Findings of the study overall: Alloreactivity or antigen specificity of tissue TCRs was not determined; some clones might be host cells. In patients and mice, blood and spleen missed much of tissue repertoire. Within patients, tissue anatomy strongly shaped TCR repertoire composition.

Time point meaning: mouse harvest day 14 after allogeneic transplant. Tail vein injection delivered 10^7 T-cell-depleted bone marrow cells and 10^6 splenic CD5+ T cells. The CDR3 runs to 14 residues. Trimming cost V 0 bases and J 0 bases, with 5 bases left between them. Germline-derived CDR1 and CDR2 are SGHSA and FRNQAP. On this clone: Its specificity is unknown. Gene names are mouse gene names. The CDR3 end lies 1 residue beyond the end of the read and is filled in from the germline J gene.

The repertoire was sequenced with immunoSEQ multiplex PCR; TCRdb's copy has only in-frame clones and lacks some. The data hold about 3,100 clones, with 45% to 50% observed a single time. This receptor was taken from a female BALB/c mouse given C57BL/6 T cells with graft-versus-host disease after an allogeneic hematopoietic cell transplant. The sample consisted of gut tissue. The rearrangement links TRBV16 to TRBJ1-1; D is unclear. The CDR3 bases that were read are TGTGCAAGCAGCTTAGATCGAACAAACACAGAAGTCTTC. Its protein product is CASSLDRTNTEVF. The whole CDR3 region reads CASSLDRTNTEVFF.